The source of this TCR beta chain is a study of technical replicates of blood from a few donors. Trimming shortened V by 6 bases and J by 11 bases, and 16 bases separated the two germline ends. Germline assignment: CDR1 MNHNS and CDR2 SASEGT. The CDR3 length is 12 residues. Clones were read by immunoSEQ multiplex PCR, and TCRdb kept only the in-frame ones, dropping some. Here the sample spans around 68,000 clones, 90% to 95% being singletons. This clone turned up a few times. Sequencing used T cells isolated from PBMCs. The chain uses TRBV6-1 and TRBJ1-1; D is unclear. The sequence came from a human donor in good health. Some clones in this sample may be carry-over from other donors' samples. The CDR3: CASRLGPEHAFF. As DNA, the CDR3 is TGTGCCAGCAGACTAGGACCGGAGCACGCTTTCTTT.